The 4 T cell receptor beta chains listed next were all sequenced from one sample in a study of CXCR3-negative and CXCR3-positive naive CD8 T cells. Broader study findings: Naive CXCR3-positive cells had TRB CDR3s more hydrophobic than those of CXCR3-negative naive cells.

Libraries were UMI-labeled 5' RACE TRB cDNA. From the 5' RACE reads, TCRdb lists one entry per CDR3 protein and no DNA. Its table records 84,000 or so distinct CDR3 sequences. Their cognate antigens are unknown. Source material: naive CXCR3+ CD8+ T cells from blood. Indicated subset: CD45RO-CCR7+CD27+CD95- naive CD8+ T cells expressing CXCR3 (TNR3+). The receptors derive from a human donor in good health. Some clones in this sample may be carry-over from other donors' samples.

The gene calls are TRBV28 and TRBJ1-5; TCRdb lists TRBD1, though no DNA is available to test this call. CDR3 size: 14 residues. Germline-derived CDR1 and CDR2 are MDHEN and SYDVKM. CDR3: CASRFSGANQPQHF.

V usage is TRBV29-1 and J usage is TRBJ1-1; as DNA is missing, the TRBD1 call by TCRdb cannot be tested. CDR3 length equals 12 residues. Germline V gene sequence: CDR1 SQVTM, CDR2 ANQGSEA. CDR3 sequence: CSVVSGGAEAFF.

This chain uses TRBV6-5 with TRBJ2-1; absent DNA, TCRdb's TRBD1 call cannot be checked. In germline, CDR1 is MNHEY, CDR2 SVGAGI. The CDR3 is made up of 13 amino acids. The chain's CDR3 is CASSYGGPDEQFF.

This rearrangement joins TRBV28 to TRBJ2-7; the D gene TCRdb calls, TRBD1, cannot be checked with no DNA. There are 15 residues in the CDR3. Germline loops: CDR1 MDHEN, CDR2 SYDVKM. CDR3 in amino acids: CASSPLSARSGEQYF. Combining the CDR3 with reference TRBV28 and TRBJ2-7 gives the whole variable domain DVKVTQSSRYLVKRTGEKVFLECVQDMDHENMFWYRQDPGLGLRLIYFSYDVKMKEKGDIPEGYSVSREKKERFSLILESASTNQTSMYLCASSPLSARSGEQYFGPGTRLTVT.